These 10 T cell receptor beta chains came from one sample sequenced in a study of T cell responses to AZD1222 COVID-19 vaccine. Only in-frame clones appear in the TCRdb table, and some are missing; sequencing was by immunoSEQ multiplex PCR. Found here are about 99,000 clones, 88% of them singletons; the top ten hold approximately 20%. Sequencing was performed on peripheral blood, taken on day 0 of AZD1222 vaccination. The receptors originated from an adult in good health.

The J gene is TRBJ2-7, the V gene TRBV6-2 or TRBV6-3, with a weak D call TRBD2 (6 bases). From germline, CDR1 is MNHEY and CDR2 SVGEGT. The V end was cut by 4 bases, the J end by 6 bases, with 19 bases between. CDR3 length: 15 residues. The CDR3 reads CASSFDAEGLREQYF. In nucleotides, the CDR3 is TGTGCCAGCAGTTTCGACGCGGAGGGCCTTCGCGAGCAGTACTTC.

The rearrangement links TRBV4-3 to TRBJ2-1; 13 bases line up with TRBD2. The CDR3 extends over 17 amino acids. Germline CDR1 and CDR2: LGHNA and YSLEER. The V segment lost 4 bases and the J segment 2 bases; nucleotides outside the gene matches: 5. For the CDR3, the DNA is TGCGCCAGCAGCCTCGGACTAGCGGGAGTCGCCTACAATGAGCAGTTCTTC. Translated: CASSLGLAGVAYNEQFF.

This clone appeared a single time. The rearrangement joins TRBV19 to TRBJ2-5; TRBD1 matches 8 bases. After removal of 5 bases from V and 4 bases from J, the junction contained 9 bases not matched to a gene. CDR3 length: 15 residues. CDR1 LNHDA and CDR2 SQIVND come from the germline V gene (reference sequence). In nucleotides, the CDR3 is TGTGCCAGTAGTCCCGCGGACAGGGTTGTAGAGACCCAGTACTTC. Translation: CASSPADRVVETQYF. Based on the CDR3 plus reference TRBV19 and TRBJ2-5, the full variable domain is DGGITQSPKYLFRKEGQNVTLSCEQNLNHDAMYWYRQDPGQGLRLIYYSQIVNDFQKGDIAEGYSVSREKKESFPLTVTSAQKNPTAFYLCASSPADRVVETQYFGPGTRLLVL.

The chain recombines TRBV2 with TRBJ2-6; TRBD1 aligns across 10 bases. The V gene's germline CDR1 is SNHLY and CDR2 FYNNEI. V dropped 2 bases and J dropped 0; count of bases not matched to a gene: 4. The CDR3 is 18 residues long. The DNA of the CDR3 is TGTGCCAGCAGTGAAAAGGGACAGGGGAGCTCTGGGGCCAACGTCCTGACTTTC. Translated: CASSEKGQGSSGANVLTF.

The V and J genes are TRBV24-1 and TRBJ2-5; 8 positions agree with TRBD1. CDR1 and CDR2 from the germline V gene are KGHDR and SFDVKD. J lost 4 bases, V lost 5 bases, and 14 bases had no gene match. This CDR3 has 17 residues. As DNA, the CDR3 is TGTGCCACCAGTGCGCGGACAGGGTACCATATTGGAGAGACCCAGTACTTC. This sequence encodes CATSARTGYHIGETQYF.

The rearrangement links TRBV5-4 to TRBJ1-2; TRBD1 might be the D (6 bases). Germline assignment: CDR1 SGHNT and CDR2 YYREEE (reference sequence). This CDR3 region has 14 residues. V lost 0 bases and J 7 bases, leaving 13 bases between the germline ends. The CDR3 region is CASSLAPGESGYTF. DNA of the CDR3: TGTGCCAGCAGCTTGGCTCCAGGGGAGAGTGGCTACACCTTC. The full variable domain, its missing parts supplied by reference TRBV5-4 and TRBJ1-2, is ETGVTQSPTHLIKTRGQQVTLRCSSQSGHNTVSWYQQALGQGPQFIFQYYREEENGRGNFPPRFSGLQFPNYSSELNVNALELDDSALYLCASSLAPGESGYTFGSGTRLTVV.

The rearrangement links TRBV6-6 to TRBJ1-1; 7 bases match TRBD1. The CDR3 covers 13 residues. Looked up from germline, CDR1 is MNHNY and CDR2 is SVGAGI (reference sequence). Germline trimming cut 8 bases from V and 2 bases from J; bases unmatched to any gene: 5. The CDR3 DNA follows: TGTGCCAGCCAGGGGGTATCAAACACTGAAGCTTTCTTT. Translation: CASQGVSNTEAFF.

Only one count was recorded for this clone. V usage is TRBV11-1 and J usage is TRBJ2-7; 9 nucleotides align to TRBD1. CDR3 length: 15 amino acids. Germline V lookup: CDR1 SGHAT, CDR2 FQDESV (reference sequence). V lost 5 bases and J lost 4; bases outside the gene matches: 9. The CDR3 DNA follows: TGTGCCAGCAGCCTACAGGGGGCGTCTGGTTACGAGCAGTACTTC. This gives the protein CASSLQGASGYEQYF.

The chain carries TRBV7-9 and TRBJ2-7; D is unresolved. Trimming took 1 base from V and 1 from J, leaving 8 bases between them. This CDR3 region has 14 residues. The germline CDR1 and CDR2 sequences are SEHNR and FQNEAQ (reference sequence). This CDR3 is CASSLGGFSYEQYF. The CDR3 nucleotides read TGTGCCAGCAGCTTAGGTGGGTTTTCCTACGAGCAGTACTTC.

The CDR3 DNA reads as TGTGCCAGTAGTCTCGGGACAGGCTTAGGCGAGCAGTACTTC. It codes for CASSLGTGLGEQYF. This chain connects TRBV19 to TRBJ2-7; 8 positions agree with TRBD1. The germline CDR1 and CDR2 sequences are LNHDA and SQIVND (reference sequence). The CDR3 is made up of 14 amino acids. The V segment lost 5 bases and the J segment 6 bases; nucleotides outside the gene matches: 9.